Detailed here is one T cell receptor beta chain. The second PCR ran about 6 to 12 cycles with a sample-barcoded 5' primer and J-beta primers. Each CDR3 protein is one row after TCRdb ran MiXCR on the 5' RACE reads. The table includes around 940,000 distinct CDR3 sequences, approximately 50% detected once. The sample is drawn from a study of blood T cells in healthy people across ages. The germline V gene encodes CDR1 MDHEN and CDR2 SYDVKM. The CDR3 has 15 amino acids. Trimming cost V 8 bases and J 2 bases; bases outside gene matches: 10. Sequences were obtained from blood. This receptor was identified in a woman aged 55-69 years in good health. The rearrangement joins TRBV28 to TRBJ2-3, with 7 positions matching TRBD1. CDR3 sequence (DNA): TGTGCCAGCGGTCGGGGACAGCCGGCCACAGATACGCAGTATTTT. It encodes CASGRGQPATDTQYF.